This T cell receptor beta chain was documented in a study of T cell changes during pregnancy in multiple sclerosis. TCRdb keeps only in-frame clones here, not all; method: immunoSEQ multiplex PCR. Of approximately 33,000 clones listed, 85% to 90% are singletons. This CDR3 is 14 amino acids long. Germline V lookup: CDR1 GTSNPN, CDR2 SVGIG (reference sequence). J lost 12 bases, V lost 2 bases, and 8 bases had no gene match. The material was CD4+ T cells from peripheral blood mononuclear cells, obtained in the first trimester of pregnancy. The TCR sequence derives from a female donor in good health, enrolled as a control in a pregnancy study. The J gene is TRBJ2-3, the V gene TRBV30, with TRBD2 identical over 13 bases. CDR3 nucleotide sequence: TGTGCCTGGAGTCCGGGACTAGCGGGGTCATTTCAGTATTTT. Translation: CAWSPGLAGSFQYF.